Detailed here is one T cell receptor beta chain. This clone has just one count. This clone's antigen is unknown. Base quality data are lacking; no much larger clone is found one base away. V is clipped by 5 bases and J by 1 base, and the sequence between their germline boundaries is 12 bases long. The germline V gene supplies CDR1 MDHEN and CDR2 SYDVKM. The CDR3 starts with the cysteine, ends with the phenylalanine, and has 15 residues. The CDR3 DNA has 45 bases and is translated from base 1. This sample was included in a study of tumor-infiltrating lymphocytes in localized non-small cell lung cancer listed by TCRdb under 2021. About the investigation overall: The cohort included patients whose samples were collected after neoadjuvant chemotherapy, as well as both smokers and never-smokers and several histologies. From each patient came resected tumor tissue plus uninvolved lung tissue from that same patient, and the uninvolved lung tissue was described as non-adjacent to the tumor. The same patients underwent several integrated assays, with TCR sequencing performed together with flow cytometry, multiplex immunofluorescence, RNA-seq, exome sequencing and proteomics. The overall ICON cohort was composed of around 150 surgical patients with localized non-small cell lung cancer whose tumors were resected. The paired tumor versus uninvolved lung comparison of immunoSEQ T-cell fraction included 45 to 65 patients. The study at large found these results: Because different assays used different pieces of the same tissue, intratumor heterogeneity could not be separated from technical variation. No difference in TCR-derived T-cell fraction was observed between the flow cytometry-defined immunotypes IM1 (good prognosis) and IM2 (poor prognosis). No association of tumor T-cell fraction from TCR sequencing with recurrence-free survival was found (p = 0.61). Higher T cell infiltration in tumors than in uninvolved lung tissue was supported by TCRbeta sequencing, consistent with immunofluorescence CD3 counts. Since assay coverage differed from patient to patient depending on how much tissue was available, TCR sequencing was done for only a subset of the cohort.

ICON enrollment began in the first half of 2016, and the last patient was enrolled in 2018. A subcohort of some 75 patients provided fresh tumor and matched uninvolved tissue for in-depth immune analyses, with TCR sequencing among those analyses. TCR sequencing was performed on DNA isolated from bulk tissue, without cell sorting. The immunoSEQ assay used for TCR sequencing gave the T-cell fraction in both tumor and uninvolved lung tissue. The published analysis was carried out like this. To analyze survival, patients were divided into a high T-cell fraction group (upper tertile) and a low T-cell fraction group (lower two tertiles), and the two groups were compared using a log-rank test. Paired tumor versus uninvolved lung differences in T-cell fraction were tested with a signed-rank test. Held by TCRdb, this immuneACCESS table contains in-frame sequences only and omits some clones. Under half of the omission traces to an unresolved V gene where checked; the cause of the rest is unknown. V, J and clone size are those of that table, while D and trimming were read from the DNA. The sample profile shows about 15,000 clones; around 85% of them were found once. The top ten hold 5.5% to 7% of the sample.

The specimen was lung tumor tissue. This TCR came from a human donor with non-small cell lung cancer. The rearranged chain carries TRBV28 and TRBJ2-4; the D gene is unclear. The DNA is TGTGCCAGCAGTCCACTAAATCTCGCCAAAAACATTCAGTACTTC. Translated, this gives CASSPLNLAKNIQYF.